This TCR beta chain was captured by sequencing in a study of cytomegalovirus exposure and HLA in healthy donors. Study conclusions and caveats: In vitro data verified a few CMV-associated chains as specific for CMV antigens.

The CDR3 runs to 15 residues. Germline V gene lookup returns CDR1 MNHEY and CDR2 SVGAGI. V gave up 7 bases and J gave up 6 bases; unmatched junction bases: 12. On this clone itself: Its antigen is as yet unknown.

60 Vbeta and 13 Jbeta primers were used in PCR. The method was immunoSEQ multiplex PCR; TCRdb's version includes in-frame clones alone and lacks a portion of them. The data hold hundreds of thousands of clones, with roughly 80% observed a single time. The sequence was obtained from a male donor in good health and CMV-seronegative. V usage is TRBV6-5 and J usage is TRBJ2-3, with 8 bases lining up with TRBD1. The specimen sequenced was PBMCs. In DNA, the CDR3 is TGTGCCAGCACCGATACAGGGGGGCCGATCGATACGCAGTATTTT. Its protein is CASTDTGGPIDTQYF.